Listed here are 17 T cell receptor beta chains from one sample, sequenced in a study of shared clonotypes between healthy human individuals. TCRdb's copy holds only in-frame clones and misses some; the assay was immunoSEQ multiplex PCR. The sample holds over a million clones, about 75% seen once. Sequenced material: memory CD4+ T cells sorted from blood. The subset was: CD45RA-negative fraction. The receptors shown here come from a man younger than 35 in good health.

V gene TRBV2 combines with J gene TRBJ1-1, with D tentatively TRBD1 (5 bases). Germline V gives CDR1 SNHLY, CDR2 FYNNEI. This CDR3 contains 12 residues. Deletions cut 7 bases from V and 5 bases from J, with 11 bases between. CDR3 residues: CASMGGNTEAFF. The CDR3 nucleotides read TGTGCCAGCATGGGGGGAAATACTGAAGCTTTCTTT. Complete variable domain (other parts from reference TRBV2 and TRBJ1-1): EPEVTQTPSHQVTQMGQEVILRCVPISNHLYFYWYRQILGQKVEFLVSFYNNEISEKSEIFDDQFSVERPDGSNFTLKIRSTKLEDSAMYFCASMGGNTEAFFGQGTRLTVV.

V usage is TRBV7-8 and J usage is TRBJ1-6, with D uncertain. CDR1 is SGHVS, CDR2 FQNEAQ, per germline. This CDR3 spans 16 amino acids. Trimming pared 6 bases from V and 0 bases from J, leaving 12 bases between. DNA of the CDR3: TGTGCCAGCAGTTCCGGGGAGAGCTCCTATAATTCACCCCTCCACTTT. It translates to CASSSGESSYNSPLHF.

The V and J genes are TRBV21-1 and TRBJ2-1. TRBV21-1 is a pseudogene segment. The CDR3 sequence is 16 residues long. Here the CDR3 reads CASSKGGQDLGNEQFF. DNA for the CDR3: TGTGCCAGCAGCAAAGGTGGTCAGGACCTCGGCAATGAGCAGTTCTTC.

V usage is TRBV2 and J usage is TRBJ2-5, with D hard to call. In germline, CDR1 is SNHLY, CDR2 FYNNEI. Trimming shortened V by 7 bases and J by 3 bases, and 9 bases separated the two germline ends. The length of the CDR3 is 12 residues. The CDR3 DNA is TGTGCCAGCACCTACTCCGAAGAGACCCAGTACTTC. It is translated as CASTYSEETQYF.

The rearrangement uses TRBV29-1 and TRBJ2-4; TRBD1 is a possible D gene (5 bases). Germline CDR1 is SQVTM and CDR2 is ANQGSEA. V lost 5 bases, J lost 8 bases, and 10 bases lay in between. The CDR3 runs to 11 residues. The CDR3 region has the DNA TGCAGCGTTAGGGGTCAAGACATTCAGTACTTC. This translates into CSVRGQDIQYF.

This clone was recorded a few times. This chain joins TRBV5-1 and TRBJ2-7; perhaps TRBD2 as D (5 bases). V shed 4 bases and J shed 4 bases, with 18 bases lying between them. Germline CDR1 is SGHRS and CDR2 is YFSETQ. The CDR3 loop spans 15 amino acids. The CDR3 sequence: CASSPEANLLYEQYF. CDR3 coding DNA: TGCGCCAGCAGCCCGGAGGCCAACCTCCTATACGAGCAGTACTTC.

This clone was counted a single time. The chain recombines TRBV19 with TRBJ1-2; 7 nucleotides align to TRBD1. CDR1 LNHDA and CDR2 SQIVND come from the germline V gene (reference sequence). The V gene end was trimmed by 4 bases and the J gene end by 8 bases; junction bases not matched to a gene: 10. The CDR3 spans 14 residues. The CDR3, as DNA: TGTGCCAGTAGTAGCAGGACAGGCGCGTGGGGCTACACCTTC. Translating it yields CASSSRTGAWGYTF.

The V call is TRBV6-1, the J call TRBJ2-7; D remains ambiguous. Trimming cost V 7 bases and J 5 bases, with 15 bases left between them. Germline assignment: CDR1 MNHNS and CDR2 SASEGT. The CDR3 length is 13 residues. CDR3: CASKDPSRNEQYF. The CDR3 DNA reads TGTGCCAGCAAGGACCCCTCTAGGAACGAGCAGTACTTC.

The CDR3 nucleotides are TGTGCCAGCGGGAAGACGGACTATGGCTACACCTTC. Its translation: CASGKTDYGYTF. The genes are TRBV6-1 and TRBJ1-2; D remains unclear. The germline gives CDR1 MNHNS, CDR2 SASEGT. V was cut by 8 bases and J by 3 bases, with 10 bases left in between. The CDR3 is 12 residues long.

The J gene is TRBJ2-6, the V gene TRBV2; D ambiguous. The CDR3 has 14 residues. The germline V gene encodes CDR1 SNHLY and CDR2 FYNNEI. V was clipped by 6 bases and J by 0 bases, with 6 bases between them. The DNA of the CDR3 is TGTGCCAGCAGAGCTCGCTCTGGGGCCAACGTCCTGACTTTC. The encoded protein is CASRARSGANVLTF.

This clone has a single count. The rearrangement links TRBV28 to TRBJ1-5; D possibly corresponds to TRBD1 (6 bases). Between the trimmed V and J ends, which lost 6 bases and 4 bases, there was a span of 10 bases. Germline CDR1 MDHEN, CDR2 SYDVKM. CDR3 length equals 13 residues. The CDR3 DNA is TGTGCCAGCAGCCTACAGGGAAATCAGCCCCAGCATTTT. Its translation is CASSLQGNQPQHF.

The table lists this clone with a few counts. V and J are TRBV9 and TRBJ2-3, with 9 positions matching TRBD2. The CDR3 spans 16 residues. Looked up from germline, CDR1 is SGDLS and CDR2 is YYNGEE. J lost 4 bases, V lost 0 bases, and 6 bases had no gene match. CDR3 sequence reads: CASSVAAGGLADTQYF. The CDR3 DNA sequence: TGTGCCAGCAGCGTAGCGGCGGGAGGGCTGGCAGATACGCAGTATTTT.

V usage is TRBV12-5 and J usage is TRBJ2-2; tentatively, D is TRBD1 (6 bases). The CDR3 is 16 amino acids. V was cut by 0 bases and J by 3 bases, with 11 bases left in between. Germline V CDR1 and CDR2: LGHNT, FRNRAP. CDR3 coding DNA: TGTGCTAGTGGTTTGGTAGTGTCAGGGGACACCGGGGAGCTGTTTTTT. This translates into CASGLVVSGDTGELFF. The full variable domain, completed using reference TRBV12-5 and TRBJ2-2, is DARVTQTPRHKVTEMGQEVTMRCQPILGHNTVFWYRQTMMQGLELLAYFRNRAPLDDSGMPKDRFSAEMPDATLATLKIQPSEPRDSAVYFCASGLVVSGDTGELFFGEGSRLTVL.

The rearrangement joins TRBV6-5 to TRBJ2-3; D is possibly TRBD2 (6 bases). The V end was cut by 6 bases, the J end by 4 bases, with 14 bases between. The CDR3 runs to 14 residues. Germline CDR1 reads MNHEY; CDR2 reads SVGAGI. The CDR3 nucleotides are TGTGCCAGCAGCCCTGGGGGAGGCCCAGATACGCAGTATTTT. Residues: CASSPGGGPDTQYF.

This clone was seen many times. The chain has TRBV6-6 and TRBJ1-6, with D perhaps TRBD1 (5 bases). Germline lookup yields CDR1 MNHNY and CDR2 SVGAGI (reference sequence). Deletions cut 10 bases from V and 7 bases from J, with 8 bases between. The CDR3 is 11 amino acids. The CDR3 sequence: CATEGNSPLHF. Written as DNA, the CDR3 is TGTGCCACTGAGGGGAATTCACCCCTCCACTTT.

This rearrangement joins TRBV27 to TRBJ2-5; a weak D match, TRBD2 (5 bases). This CDR3 is 14 amino acids long. CDR1 is MNHEY and CDR2 is SMNVEV in the germline V gene (reference sequence). V lost 3 bases and J lost 0, with 8 bases in between. The CDR3 region is CASSFLANQETQYF. The CDR3 coding sequence is TGTGCCAGCAGTTTTTTAGCGAACCAAGAGACCCAGTACTTC.

The rearrangement links TRBV6-1 to TRBJ2-4; 11 bases are a match to TRBD2. This CDR3 region has 19 residues. Trimming at V came to 4 bases and at J to 3 bases, leaving 14 bases not matched to a gene. Germline V gives CDR1 MNHNS, CDR2 SASEGT. CDR3 sequence reads: CASSVTSGRMVVVKNIQYF. In DNA form, the CDR3 reads TGTGCCAGCAGTGTCACTAGCGGGAGAATGGTGGTGGTCAAAAACATTCAGTACTTC.